This T cell receptor beta chain stems from a study of blood T cells in healthy people across ages. A second PCR of 7 to 11 cycles used a sample-barcoded 5' primer and a J-beta primer mix. Each CDR3 protein is one row after TCRdb ran MiXCR on the 5' RACE reads. The table includes about 1 million distinct CDR3 sequences, 40% to 45% detected once. The CDR3 covers 14 residues. The ends lost 8 bases at V and 11 bases at J; junction bases unmatched: 17. This TCR derives from a woman aged 60-75 years in good health. The chain uses TRBV12-3 or TRBV12-4 and TRBJ2-5, with 7 bases identical to TRBD1. The sample was blood. The CDR3: CASCWDRDDNEQYF. The DNA for the CDR3 is TGTGCCAGCTGTTGGGACAGAGACGACAATGAGCAGTACTTC.